One sample yielded the 26 T cell receptor beta chains listed below, sequenced in a study of T cell repertoires in cytomegalovirus infection. TCRdb reprocessed the reads via MiXCR and lists one record per CDR3 protein. The sample shows roughly 920,000 distinct CDR3 sequences, less than 35% of them seen only once. Their recognized antigens are unknown. This material consisted of cultured CD8+ T cells from PBMCs, taken from culture after CMV antigen stimulation. These receptors were collected from a human donor in good health (CMV status not recorded). Some clones in this sample may be carry-over from other donors' samples.

This clonotype was seen a handful of times. The CDR3 coding sequence is TGTGCCAGCTCACCACCCAGCGGGGACTACACAGATACGCAGTATTTT. This gives the protein CASSPPSGDYTDTQYF. The chain employs TRBV18 and TRBJ2-3; 7 bases are shared with TRBD2. Germline V gives CDR1 KGHSH, CDR2 LQKENI. V lost 0 bases to trimming and J lost 2 bases; unmatched junction nucleotides: 5. The CDR3 consists of 16 residues.

This clonotype was picked up a small number of times. V usage is TRBV24-1 and J usage is TRBJ2-1; D not resolved. Germline CDR1 reads KGHDR; CDR2 reads SFDVKD. CDR3 size: 16 residues. The V end lost 0 bases, the J end lost 0 bases, and 8 bases lay between the germline ends. The CDR3 nucleotides are TGTGCCACCAGTGATTTGGACTCGAGCTCCTACAATGAGCAGTTCTTC. Protein: CATSDLDSSSYNEQFF.

The V and J genes are TRBV9 and TRBJ1-5; no definite D call. V was pared by 1 base and J by 0 bases, with 8 bases between. From germline, CDR1 is SGDLS and CDR2 YYNGEE. The CDR3 runs 15 residues. DNA for the CDR3: TGTGCCAGCAGCGTACAAGGACGTAGCAATCAGCCCCAGCATTTT. It encodes CASSVQGRSNQPQHF.

Only a few counts were recorded for this clonotype. V is TRBV5-6 and J is TRBJ2-1; D not certain. The V gene's germline CDR1 is SGHDT and CDR2 YYEEEE. Between the trimmed V and J ends, which lost 3 bases and 7 bases, there was a span of 11 bases. The CDR3 contains 13 residues. The CDR3 nucleotides are TGTGCCAGCAGCTGGGCGGTATTGAATGAGCAGTTCTTC. Its protein product is CASSWAVLNEQFF.

This clonotype was seen only once. The chain links TRBV20-1 to TRBJ1-4; TRBD1 matches at 9 bases. The CDR3 is 17 amino acids. V shed 6 bases, J shed 3 bases, and the junction held 14 bases outside the gene matches. CDR1 is DFQATT, CDR2 SNEGSKA, per germline (reference sequence). CDR3 sequence (DNA): TGCAGTGCCCTATGGGGACAGGGTCAAGGTGCTAATGAAAAACTGTTTTTT. Translation gives CSALWGQGQGANEKLFF.

DNA of the CDR3: TGTGCCAGCAGCGAAGGAGGGACAGTAATTTCAGAGCAGTACGTC. It specifies CASSEGGTVISEQYV. The chain joins TRBV6-1 to TRBJ2-7, with a possible D match to TRBD1 (7 bases). The CDR3 contains 15 residues. Germline CDR1 is MNHNS and CDR2 is SASEGT.

This clonotype was counted a few times. The rearrangement uses TRBV6-6 and TRBJ1-2; 7 bases match TRBD1. Germline assignment: CDR1 MNHNY and CDR2 SVGAGI (reference sequence). This CDR3 is built from 12 residues. The V gene end was trimmed by 8 bases and the J gene end by 7 bases; junction bases not matched to a gene: 7. CDR3 loop: CASFRGGLGYTF. DNA for the CDR3: TGTGCCAGCTTTAGAGGGGGCCTTGGCTACACCTTC.

V usage is TRBV6-1 and J usage is TRBJ1-5; D not certain. The CDR3 consists of 14 residues. Germline lookup yields CDR1 MNHNS and CDR2 SASEGT. Deletions cut 7 bases from V and 1 base from J, with 11 bases between. The CDR3 sequence: CASTKEDSNQPQHF. The CDR3 DNA reads TGTGCCAGCACTAAGGAGGACAGCAATCAGCCCCAGCATTTT.

The chain is built from TRBV7-9 and TRBJ1-2; 7 bases line up with TRBD1. CDR3 length: 15 amino acids. In germline, CDR1 is SEHNR, CDR2 FQNEAQ (reference sequence). Trimming cost V 5 bases and J 0 bases; bases outside gene matches: 6. Written as DNA, the CDR3 is TGTGCCAGCAGCGCCCCAGGGGGGGCTAACTATGGCTACACCTTC. Its protein is CASSAPGGANYGYTF.

The table lists this clonotype with many counts. This chain links TRBV7-8 with TRBJ1-5; D is perhaps TRBD1 (6 bases). V lost 0 bases, J lost 7 bases, and 19 bases lay in between. Germline-derived CDR1 and CDR2 are SGHVS and FQNEAQ. The CDR3 extends over 17 amino acids. The CDR3 here is CASSLASRNRVGQPQHF. In DNA, the CDR3 is TGTGCCAGCAGCTTAGCGTCACGGAACAGGGTCGGGCAGCCCCAGCATTTT.

The chain employs TRBV6-2 or TRBV6-3 and TRBJ1-5; the match to TRBD1 covers 12 bases. This CDR3 has 19 residues. Germline V gene lookup returns CDR1 MNHEY and CDR2 SVGEGT. V was pared by 11 bases and J by 6 bases, with 23 bases of the junction left unmatched. The CDR3 protein is CAFNFGTGGALRDGQPQHF. For the CDR3, the DNA is TGTGCCTTTAACTTCGGGACAGGGGGCGCGCTTCGTGACGGTCAGCCCCAGCATTTT.

This clonotype was picked up a small number of times. The chain recombines TRBV15 with TRBJ1-1, with D maybe TRBD1 (6 bases). Germline V lookup: CDR1 LNHNV, CDR2 YYDKDF (reference sequence). The V and J ends lost 9 bases and 1 base respectively, with 12 bases between them. The CDR3 length is 13 residues. The CDR3 region is CATRDTGNTEAFF. Here the CDR3 DNA reads TGTGCCACACGGGACACGGGGAACACTGAAGCTTTCTTT.

In this sample, this clonotype turned up a few times. The V gene is TRBV2, the J gene TRBJ1-5; 9 nucleotides agree with TRBD1. CDR1 is SNHLY, CDR2 FYNNEI, per germline. The CDR3 is 18 amino acids. Germline trimming cut 5 bases from V and 5 bases from J; bases unmatched to any gene: 16. CDR3 amino acids: CASSTNRDREIQDQPQHF. DNA of the CDR3: TGTGCCAGCAGTACTAACCGGGACAGGGAAATTCAGGATCAGCCCCAGCATTTT.

The chain couples TRBV12-3 or TRBV12-4 to TRBJ2-3, with 15 bases aligning to TRBD2. The CDR3 loop spans 20 amino acids. V lost 2 bases, J lost 2 bases, and 11 bases stayed unmatched. The CDR3 loop reads CASSLIGTSGGRGPTDTQYF. CDR3 nucleotides: TGTGCCAGCAGTTTAATAGGGACTAGCGGGGGGAGGGGCCCCACAGATACGCAGTATTTT.

This rearrangement joins TRBV5-6 to TRBJ2-1; TRBD1 aligns across 10 bases. V gave up 7 bases and J gave up 6 bases; unmatched junction bases: 22. Germline CDR1 SGHDT, CDR2 YYEEEE. The length of the CDR3 is 19 residues. The CDR3 nucleotides read TGTGCCAGCGCCTGGGGGACAGGGGCAACTTGGACCTTTAGCAATGAGCAGTTCTTC. Translated: CASAWGTGATWTFSNEQFF.

This clonotype appeared a few times. The chain joins TRBV20-1 to TRBJ1-1, with D possibly being TRBD1 (5 bases). The V gene's germline CDR1 is DFQATT and CDR2 SNEGSKA (reference sequence). This CDR3 is 11 amino acids long. V lost 3 bases, J lost 7 bases, and 9 bases lay in between. The CDR3: CSARGRGEAFF. CDR3 coding DNA: TGCAGTGCTAGGGGGCGGGGTGAAGCTTTCTTT.

This clonotype was recorded only once. One junction end does not reproduce the germline sequence, and a read error may be involved. The chain combines TRBV6-6 with TRBJ2-7, with D possibly TRBD1 on 7 matching bases. Germline assignment: CDR1 MNHNY and CDR2 SVGAGI (reference sequence). The CDR3 length is 17 residues. The CDR3 sequence: CASSYSLQGGLSCEQYF. CDR3 bases: TGTGCCAGCAGTTACTCCCTTCAGGGGGGCCTCTCCTGCGAGCAGTACTTC.

The CDR3 reads CASSKGDPSYNEQFF. The CDR3 DNA reads as TGTGCCAGTAGTAAGGGGGATCCCTCCTACAATGAGCAGTTCTTC. The chain is built from TRBV19 and TRBJ2-1, with D possibly being TRBD1 (6 bases). The CDR3 has 15 amino acids. Trimming cost V 4 bases and J 0 bases, with 10 bases left between them. Germline loops: CDR1 LNHDA, CDR2 SQIVND (reference sequence).

This rearrangement joins TRBV4-1 to TRBJ2-1, with D hard to call. Germline loops: CDR1 MGHRA, CDR2 YSYEKL. Trimming removed 1 base from V and 8 bases from J, with 12 bases in between. The CDR3 runs 14 residues. The CDR3 coding sequence is TGCGCCAGCAGCCAAGTTTTGGGCGCCCATGAGCAGTTCTTC. This sequence encodes CASSQVLGAHEQFF.

This clonotype was counted once. The chain employs TRBV19 and TRBJ1-3, with 8 bases matching TRBD1. From germline, CDR1 is LNHDA and CDR2 SQIVND (reference sequence). With V trimmed by 7 bases and J by 0 bases, 14 bases remained unmatched. The CDR3 length is 18 residues. The CDR3: CASTSDRGRLSSGNTIYF. Here the CDR3 DNA reads TGTGCCAGTACCTCCGACAGGGGCCGTTTAAGCTCTGGAAACACCATATATTTT.

This clonotype has only a few counts. The genes are TRBV19 and TRBJ2-1; D tentatively fits TRBD1 or TRBD2 (5 bases each). V dropped 3 bases and J dropped 4 bases, with 19 bases sitting between them. This CDR3 region has 17 residues. Germline values: CDR1 LNHDA, CDR2 SQIVND (reference sequence). The CDR3 here is CASSIPGPFFGYNEQFF. The CDR3 bases are TGTGCCAGTAGTATTCCGGGACCATTCTTCGGTTACAATGAGCAGTTCTTC.

V is TRBV12-3 or TRBV12-4 and J is TRBJ2-2; D is perhaps TRBD1 (6 bases). The CDR3 has 14 residues. With 3 bases removed from V and 5 bases from J, the gap between germline ends came to 10 bases. CDR3 loop: CASSFTGYTGELFF. CDR3 in DNA: TGTGCCAGCAGTTTTACAGGGTATACCGGGGAGCTGTTTTTT.

This clonotype was seen ten or more times. The rearrangement joins TRBV7-6 to TRBJ2-5; D is unclear. This CDR3 has 16 residues. V lost 4 bases and J 3 bases, leaving 18 bases between the germline ends. Per germline, CDR1 SGHVS and CDR2 FNYEAQ. The CDR3 spells CASSSIPLGRKETQYF. The DNA for the CDR3 is TGTGCCAGCAGCTCCATACCCCTAGGTCGGAAAGAGACCCAGTACTTC. The variable domain in full, completed from reference TRBV7-6 and TRBJ2-5, reads GAGVSQSPRYKVTKRGQDVALRCDPISGHVSLYWYRQALGQGPEFLTYFNYEAQQDKSGLPNDRFSAERPEGSISTLTIQRTEQRDSAMYRCASSSIPLGRKETQYFGPGTRLLVL.

This clonotype was counted only a few times. The chain employs TRBV27 and TRBJ2-1; TRBD2 is a possible D gene (6 bases). Germline V gives CDR1 MNHEY, CDR2 SMNVEV (reference sequence). V gave up 3 bases and J gave up 0 bases, with 9 bases separating them. The length of the CDR3 is 15 residues. CDR3 protein: CASSFRGDSYNEQFF. For the CDR3, the DNA is TGTGCCAGCAGTTTTCGCGGGGACTCCTACAATGAGCAGTTCTTC.

CDR3 amino acids: CASSFMTGLDYEQYF. The DNA for the CDR3 is TGTGCCAGCAGCTTTATGACAGGGTTGGACTACGAGCAGTACTTC. The rearrangement uses TRBV7-9 and TRBJ2-7, with TRBD1 matching 7 bases. Per the germline V gene, CDR1 is SEHNR and CDR2 is FQNEAQ (reference sequence). This CDR3 contains 15 residues. V lost 3 bases, J lost 3 bases, and 8 bases stayed unmatched.

There are a few counts of this clonotype. The rearrangement links TRBV7-6 to TRBJ2-7; D uncertain. The CDR3 loop spans 14 amino acids. Germline V gives CDR1 SGHVS, CDR2 FNYEAQ. V gave up 5 bases and J gave up 1 base, with 12 bases separating them. The CDR3 sequence is CASSPSDGSYEQYV. The CDR3, as DNA: TGTGCCAGCAGCCCCTCGGACGGATCCTACGAGCAGTACGTC.